Listed below are T cell receptor beta chains from one sample, sequenced in a study of blood T cell repertoires in COVID-19. TCRdb's table, derived via immunoSEQ multiplex PCR, lists solely in-frame clones and lacks some. Of about 220,000 clones in the sample, 70% to 85% were seen once. Input material: peripheral blood. The receptors derive from a man between 35 and 55 years old who had recovered from COVID-19. CDR3s leave out the opening cysteine and the closing phenylalanine or tryptophan. The order of the fields is CDR3 protein, V gene, CDR3 length, clone size. Part of the rows lack a size; the others show once, few, many or a class for expanded clones.

cdr3_aa: ASSSGAGQGSGEQY
v_call: TRBV5-4
cdr3_length: 14
clone_size: NA

cdr3_aa: ASSLGLIGGAVEAF
v_call: TRBV13
cdr3_length: 14
clone_size: NA

cdr3_aa: ASSPPSSGNEQF
v_call: TRBV23-1
cdr3_length: 12
clone_size: NA

cdr3_aa: SGATGAETQY
v_call: TRBV29-1
cdr3_length: 10
clone_size: NA

cdr3_aa: ASSDRTGGQETQY
v_call: TRBV10-1
cdr3_length: 13
clone_size: once

cdr3_aa: ASSPRRGEGTEAF
v_call: TRBV19
cdr3_length: 13
clone_size: once

cdr3_aa: ASSQAASGAQQY
v_call: TRBV3-1/TRBV3-2
cdr3_length: 12
clone_size: NA

cdr3_aa: ASSLEAGVRHEQY
v_call: TRBV5-4
cdr3_length: 13
clone_size: NA

cdr3_aa: ASSSGTGYSGANVLT
v_call: TRBV7-2
cdr3_length: 15
clone_size: NA

cdr3_aa: ASKGSGANVLT
v_call: TRBV6-5
cdr3_length: 11
clone_size: NA

cdr3_aa: ASSYAGQGRDETQY
v_call: TRBV6-6
cdr3_length: 14
clone_size: NA

cdr3_aa: ASSSGQVEAF
v_call: TRBV12-3/TRBV12-4
cdr3_length: 10
clone_size: NA

cdr3_aa: ASNTLAGGTDTQY
v_call: TRBV6-5
cdr3_length: 13
clone_size: NA

cdr3_aa: ASLFGGTGVSREQY
v_call: TRBV2
cdr3_length: 14
clone_size: NA

cdr3_aa: ASSVAESSYNEQF
v_call: TRBV2
cdr3_length: 13
clone_size: NA

cdr3_aa: ASSSWPQPQH
v_call: TRBV12-1
cdr3_length: 10
clone_size: NA

cdr3_aa: ASSFQAGGTYNEQF
v_call: TRBV7-7
cdr3_length: 14
clone_size: NA

cdr3_aa: ASSEDSVTGELF
v_call: TRBV2
cdr3_length: 12
clone_size: NA

cdr3_aa: AIRKTGLNTEAF
v_call: TRBV10-3
cdr3_length: 12
clone_size: NA

cdr3_aa: ASSHTGRTNQPQH
v_call: TRBV6-6
cdr3_length: 13
clone_size: NA

cdr3_aa: ASSPVGKARDSGEKLF
v_call: TRBV18
cdr3_length: 16
clone_size: NA

cdr3_aa: ASSILAGVYNEQF
v_call: TRBV27
cdr3_length: 13
clone_size: once

cdr3_aa: ASSVLGGDGGYT
v_call: TRBV25-1
cdr3_length: 12
clone_size: NA

cdr3_aa: ASSADYEQY
v_call: TRBV10-1
cdr3_length: 9
clone_size: NA

cdr3_aa: ASSLAPDRGIYEQY
v_call: TRBV5-1
cdr3_length: 14
clone_size: once

cdr3_aa: ASSLGEGMETQY
v_call: TRBV5-1
cdr3_length: 12
clone_size: NA

cdr3_aa: ASSESRSGTYNEQF
v_call: TRBV10-1
cdr3_length: 14
clone_size: NA

cdr3_aa: ASSFRGYGTGEKLF
v_call: TRBV9
cdr3_length: 14
clone_size: NA

cdr3_aa: ASSLMSANTEAF
v_call: TRBV7-2
cdr3_length: 12
clone_size: NA

cdr3_aa: ASSGPGQGTDTQY
v_call: TRBV5-8
cdr3_length: 13
clone_size: NA

cdr3_aa: AWTPRGAVSPLH
v_call: TRBV30
cdr3_length: 12
clone_size: NA

cdr3_aa: ASSESGQYYGYT
v_call: TRBV2
cdr3_length: 12
clone_size: few

cdr3_aa: ASSKVRGSSPLH
v_call: TRBV21-1
cdr3_length: 12
clone_size: NA

cdr3_aa: SVEEEGLAGDEQF
v_call: TRBV29-1
cdr3_length: 13
clone_size: NA

cdr3_aa: ASSLLGQGAGGYT
v_call: TRBV11-3
cdr3_length: 13
clone_size: NA

cdr3_aa: ASSYWGQGGTYEQY
v_call: TRBV6-2/TRBV6-3
cdr3_length: 14
clone_size: once

cdr3_aa: ASSQYLGSLNTEAF
v_call: TRBV14
cdr3_length: 14
clone_size: NA

cdr3_aa: ASSQDKEDEQF
v_call: TRBV4-3
cdr3_length: 11
clone_size: NA

cdr3_aa: ASSSYLNTEAF
v_call: TRBV3-1/TRBV3-2
cdr3_length: 11
clone_size: few

cdr3_aa: ASSLANTGGYT
v_call: TRBV12-3/TRBV12-4
cdr3_length: 11
clone_size: NA

cdr3_aa: ASSSSLGGSNTEAF
v_call: TRBV27
cdr3_length: 14
clone_size: NA

cdr3_aa: ATSRGNGQGVPDTQY
v_call: TRBV15
cdr3_length: 15
clone_size: NA

cdr3_aa: ASSYGQLNSPLH
v_call: TRBV6-5
cdr3_length: 12
clone_size: NA

cdr3_aa: AWSSGGADTQY
v_call: TRBV30
cdr3_length: 11
clone_size: NA

cdr3_aa: ASSLQLPAYEQY
v_call: TRBV5-5
cdr3_length: 12
clone_size: NA

cdr3_aa: ASSYGRGREVYGYT
v_call: TRBV7-9
cdr3_length: 14
clone_size: few

cdr3_aa: ASSWGTGGNTEAF
v_call: TRBV6-5
cdr3_length: 13
clone_size: NA

cdr3_aa: ASLRGLDGYT
v_call: TRBV28
cdr3_length: 10
clone_size: NA

cdr3_aa: ASSPTGAVGGYT
v_call: TRBV14
cdr3_length: 12
clone_size: NA

cdr3_aa: ASSSDRGQTEAF
v_call: TRBV5-1
cdr3_length: 12
clone_size: NA

cdr3_aa: ASSKNSRTYGYT
v_call: TRBV21-1
cdr3_length: 12
clone_size: NA

cdr3_aa: ASSLQSRGRSGEQY
v_call: TRBV7-6
cdr3_length: 14
clone_size: NA

cdr3_aa: ASSIGTSGGYEQY
v_call: TRBV19
cdr3_length: 13
clone_size: NA

cdr3_aa: ASSLTSVDNEQF
v_call: TRBV9
cdr3_length: 12
clone_size: NA

cdr3_aa: SVEETSGRAASTDTQY
v_call: TRBV29-1
cdr3_length: 16
clone_size: few